Shown below are 19 T cell receptor beta chains from a single sample sequenced in a study of vaccination and CD4 T cells after COVID-19. Stated treatment: approximately nine-day PBMC culture with coronavirus spike peptide pools or control peptides (ViraFEST assay). One should note that the unexposed donor's CD4+ T cells were collected before the COVID-19 pandemic (2011-2018). The Oncomine TCR Beta short-read assay generated sequence data from the DNA of cultured CD4+ T cells. The authors extracted genomic DNA from cultured CD4+ T cells. TCRdb passed the PCR reads through MiXCR, listing each CDR3 protein once. The sample records roughly 6,800 distinct CDR3 sequences, roughly 33% being singletons. No antigen has been assigned to these receptors. Input material: CD4+ T cells from blood, cultured in vitro. The receptors were gathered from a human donor in good health.

J is TRBJ1-5 and V is TRBV5-4; 10 bases are a match to TRBD1. This CDR3 has 14 amino acids. Germline CDR1 reads SGHNT; CDR2 reads YYREEE (reference sequence). Unmatched junction bases numbered 6, after V lost 5 bases and J lost 7 bases. CDR3 amino acids: CASSPGTGVQPQHF. The CDR3 nucleotides read TGTGCCAGCAGTCCCGGGACAGGGGTACAGCCCCAGCATTTT.

This clonotype has a handful of counts. In DNA, the CDR3 is TGCGCCAGCAGTTCGGCGGGAGCAGAGACCCAGTACTTC. It yields the protein CASSSAGAETQYF. This chain uses TRBV5-1 with TRBJ2-5, with 7 bases identical to TRBD2. Germline V gives CDR1 SGHRS, CDR2 YFSETQ. CDR3 size: 13 residues. J was trimmed by 4 bases and V by 5 bases; bases with no gene match: 5.

This clonotype came up a few times. V gene TRBV28 combines with J gene TRBJ2-7; D possibly uses TRBD1 or TRBD2 (5 bases each). The CDR3 consists of 15 residues. Trimming removed 7 bases from V and 2 bases from J, with 18 bases in between. The V gene's germline CDR1 is MDHEN and CDR2 SYDVKM. The CDR3 region is CASIAPRGRTYEQYF. CDR3 nucleotides: TGTGCCAGCATAGCCCCCCGGGGCAGGACCTACGAGCAGTACTTC.

A few counts support this clonotype. J is TRBJ2-2 and V is TRBV27; D is unclear. Germline CDR1 is MNHEY and CDR2 is SMNVEV (reference sequence). This CDR3 contains 12 residues. Between the trimmed V and J ends, which lost 3 bases and 4 bases, there was a span of 3 bases. The CDR3 coding sequence is TGTGCCAGCAGTTTCAGCACCGGGGAGCTGTTTTTT. Translation: CASSFSTGELFF.

This clonotype appeared a few times. The gene calls are TRBV6-1 and TRBJ2-7; D remains unclear. The V gene lost 1 base and the J gene lost 2 bases, with 9 bases spanning the gap. Germline values: CDR1 MNHNS, CDR2 SASEGT. The CDR3 is 14 residues long. CDR3 region: CASSEGTVPYEQYF. DNA of the CDR3: TGTGCCAGCAGTGAAGGCACAGTACCCTACGAGCAGTACTTC.

This clonotype was counted between two and nine times. The chain joins TRBV7-8 to TRBJ2-7; D is ambiguous. The CDR3 has 14 amino acids. Germline V lookup: CDR1 SGHVS, CDR2 FQNEAQ. Trimming cost V 1 base and J 2 bases, with 9 bases left between them. DNA of the CDR3: TGTGCCAGCAGCTTAGGGGCGGCTACCTACGAGCAGTACTTC. Its protein is CASSLGAATYEQYF.

This clonotype has only a few counts. The genes are TRBV7-6 and TRBJ2-1; no firm D call. CDR3 length: 13 amino acids. Germline CDR1 reads SGHVS; CDR2 reads FNYEAQ. V shed 1 base and J shed 4 bases, with 5 bases lying between them. Written as DNA, the CDR3 is TGTGCCAGCAGCTTAGATGTATACAATGAGCAGTTCTTC. Translation: CASSLDVYNEQFF.

The chain uses TRBV19 and TRBJ2-5; 7 bases map to TRBD1. V dropped 3 bases and J dropped 5; count of bases not matched to a gene: 3. The CDR3 contains 13 residues. Per germline, CDR1 LNHDA and CDR2 SQIVND (reference sequence). The CDR3 DNA reads as TGTGCCAGTAGTATGTCACAGGGGGAGACCCAGTACTTC. It encodes CASSMSQGETQYF.

The chain uses TRBV20-1 and TRBJ1-1; no firm D call. V was cut by 1 base and J by 0 bases, with 6 bases left in between. Germline CDR1 DFQATT, CDR2 SNEGSKA (reference sequence). CDR3 length: 13 residues. The CDR3 here is CSARGGMNTEAFF. CDR3 bases: TGCAGTGCTAGAGGCGGCATGAACACTGAAGCTTTCTTT.

The chain links TRBV15 to TRBJ2-3, with D perhaps matching TRBD2 (6 bases). This CDR3 has 15 amino acids. Trimming cost V 8 bases and J 6 bases, with 21 bases left between them. The germline CDR1 and CDR2 sequences are LNHNV and YYDKDF (reference sequence). CDR3 region: CATRLGGSQADTQYF. In DNA, the CDR3 is TGTGCCACCCGATTGGGAGGAAGCCAAGCGGATACGCAGTATTTT.

This clonotype has more than one count but fewer than ten. The chain couples TRBV28 to TRBJ2-5; D may be TRBD2 (5 bases). CDR3 size: 13 residues. CDR1 and CDR2 from the germline V gene are MDHEN and SYDVKM. The V end lost 2 bases, the J end lost 5 bases, and 9 bases lay between the germline ends. CDR3 nucleotide sequence: TGTGCCAGCAGTTTAGCAGGAGGTGAGACCCAGTACTTC. Amino acids: CASSLAGGETQYF.

J is TRBJ2-1 and V is TRBV20-1; a possible D gene is TRBD2 (6 bases). Germline V gene sequence: CDR1 DFQATT, CDR2 SNEGSKA (reference sequence). This CDR3 has 13 residues. Trimming removed 6 bases at V and 5 bases at J, with 14 bases between. The CDR3 DNA sequence: TGCAGTGCCCCTTCTAGCGACAACAATGAGCAGTTCTTC. Translation gives CSAPSSDNNEQFF.

This chain uses TRBV7-6 with TRBJ2-3, with D maybe TRBD2 (6 bases). Germline CDR1 is SGHVS and CDR2 is FNYEAQ. The CDR3 has 15 residues. With 3 bases removed from V and 0 bases from J, the gap between germline ends came to 10 bases. The CDR3 is CASSLLARSTDTQYF. In nucleotides, the CDR3 is TGTGCCAGCAGCTTGCTAGCGCGGAGCACAGATACGCAGTATTTT. The entire variable domain, with the rest obtained from reference TRBV7-6 and TRBJ2-3, is as follows: GAGVSQSPRYKVTKRGQDVALRCDPISGHVSLYWYRQALGQGPEFLTYFNYEAQQDKSGLPNDRFSAERPEGSISTLTIQRTEQRDSAMYRCASSLLARSTDTQYFGPGTRLTVL.

This clonotype is medium-sized within its sample. The chain is built from TRBV20-1 and TRBJ1-5, with TRBD1 matching over 8 bases. This CDR3 has 14 amino acids. V lost 6 bases to trimming and J lost 0 bases; unmatched junction nucleotides: 4. Per the germline V gene, CDR1 is DFQATT and CDR2 is SNEGSKA (reference sequence). CDR3 protein: CSARTGNSNQPQHF. Written as DNA, the CDR3 is TGCAGTGCAAGGACAGGGAATAGCAATCAGCCCCAGCATTTT.

This clonotype qualifies as medium-sized. The J gene is TRBJ2-5, the V gene TRBV7-8, with unresolved D. CDR1 is SGHVS, CDR2 FQNEAQ, per germline. The V end lost 1 base, the J end lost 5 bases, and 8 bases lay between the germline ends. The CDR3 has 13 residues. CDR3 region: CASSLVWAETQYF. The DNA of the CDR3 is TGTGCCAGCAGCTTAGTTTGGGCGGAGACCCAGTACTTC.

The chain recombines TRBV7-2 with TRBJ2-7; 7 bases fit TRBD1. The CDR3 length is 14 residues. V gave up 5 bases and J gave up 2 bases; unmatched junction bases: 6. The germline CDR1 and CDR2 sequences are SGHTA and FQGNSA. This CDR3 is CASSPDRDPYEQYF. CDR3 DNA sequence: TGTGCCAGCAGCCCCGACAGGGATCCCTACGAGCAGTACTTC.

This clonotype ranks as medium-sized. This rearrangement joins TRBV20-1 to TRBJ1-5; no clear D gene. CDR1 is DFQATT and CDR2 is SNEGSKA in the germline V gene (reference sequence). V lost 2 bases and J lost 6, with 8 bases in between. The CDR3 loop spans 12 amino acids. The DNA for the CDR3 is TGCAGTGCTAGAAAAGGGAGTCAGCCCCAGCATTTT. Amino acid sequence: CSARKGSQPQHF.

In its sample, this clonotype ranks as medium-sized. This chain links TRBV15 with TRBJ2-5, with D perhaps TRBD1 or TRBD2 (6 bases each). V was trimmed by 5 bases and J by 5 bases, leaving 9 bases between them. CDR1 LNHNV and CDR2 YYDKDF come from the germline V gene (reference sequence). The CDR3 has 12 amino acids. In DNA, the CDR3 is TGTGCCACCAGCCGGGGGCAGGAGACCCAGTACTTC. Translated, it gives CATSRGQETQYF.

The genes are TRBV20-1 and TRBJ1-5; the D is unclear. The CDR3 contains 15 residues. Deletions cut 0 bases from V and 4 bases from J, with 13 bases between. Per germline, CDR1 DFQATT and CDR2 SNEGSKA (reference sequence). CDR3 residues: CSARDKLGGNQPQHF. CDR3 DNA sequence: TGCAGTGCTAGAGATAAATTAGGCGGGAATCAGCCCCAGCATTTT.